These T cell receptor beta chains were read from a single sample in a study of OX40 agonist ivuxolimab in advanced cancers. Sequencing was performed with immunoSEQ multiplex PCR; in TCRdb, only in-frame clones are kept and a portion is missing. The data contain under 70,000 clones, 80% to 85% of them singletons. Sequenced here: CD4+ or CD8+ T cells sorted from blood, sampled in a trial of the OX40 agonist ivuxolimab. The receptors were sampled from an adult with an advanced solid tumor such as melanoma, head and neck, liver or kidney cancer. CDR3s include the opening cysteine and the closing phenylalanine or tryptophan. D genes are given only for firm matches. Size is omitted from some rows. Given values are once, few, many or a class for expanded clones.

D gene | J gene | V gene | clone size | CDR3 DNA | CDR3 protein
. | TRBJ2-6 | TRBV2 | . | TGTGCCAGCAGTGGCCTCCTGGGACTCTCTGGGGCCAACGTCCTGACTTTC | CASSGLLGLSGANVLTF
TRBD1 | TRBJ1-6 | TRBV5-5 | . | TGTGCCAGCAGCTTGGCTCAGGGGGCCTATAATTCACCCCTCCACTTT | CASSLAQGAYNSPLHF
TRBD1 | TRBJ1-1 | TRBV7-9 | . | TGTGCCAGCAGCCCAGGGACAGCTAACACTGAAGCTTTCTTT | CASSPGTANTEAFF
. | TRBJ2-3 | TRBV5-1 | once | TGCGCCAGCAGCGATCCGCAGGGGTCAGATACGCAGTATTTT | CASSDPQGSDTQYF
TRBD2 | TRBJ2-3 | TRBV11-2 | . | TGTGCCAGCAGCCCCGTAGCGGGGGGGCGCTCAGATACGCAGTATTTT | CASSPVAGGRSDTQYF
TRBD1 | TRBJ1-2 | TRBV6-6 | . | TGTGCCAGCAGTTACCCTGAGACAGGGAGTGTTGGCTACACCTTC | CASSYPETGSVGYTF
. | TRBJ2-3 | TRBV6-4 | . | TGTGCCAGCAGCGTGGACTCGACTAGCACAGATACGCAGTATTTT | CASSVDSTSTDTQYF
. | TRBJ1-6 | TRBV5-1 | . | TGCGCCAGCAGCTTGGCCTGGGTAGGGGGGGGGTCACCCCTCCACTTT | CASSLAWVGGGSPLHF
TRBD2 | TRBJ2-5 | TRBV9 | once | TGTGCCAGCAGCGTTGGGACTAGCGGGCAGACCCAGTACTTC | CASSVGTSGQTQYF
. | TRBJ2-1 | TRBV2 | . | TGTGCCAGCAGTGAAGCCAGGACGGTCTACAATGAGCAGTTCTTC | CASSEARTVYNEQFF
TRBD1 | TRBJ1-4 | TRBV18 | . | TGTGCCAGCTCACCAACGACTCGACAGGGAGGGATGACTTCTGAAAAACTGTTTTTT | CASSPTTRQGGMTSEKLFF
. | TRBJ2-5 | TRBV2 | . | TGTGCCAGCAGCCTCGCTACAGTTCACCAAGAGACCCAGTACTTC | CASSLATVHQETQYF
. | TRBJ1-2 | TRBV5-6 | . | TGTGCCAGCAGCCGAGGGGGAGCTAACTATGGCTACACCTTC | CASSRGGANYGYTF
. | TRBJ2-7 | TRBV7-9 | . | TGTGCCAGCAGCTTACCGAGAACCTACGAGCAGTACTTC | CASSLPRTYEQYF
TRBD1 | TRBJ1-1 | TRBV5-4 | . | TGTGCCAGCAGCTTGGCGGGACAGGCGAACACTGAAGCTTTCTTT | CASSLAGQANTEAFF
TRBD1 | TRBJ1-5 | TRBV2 | once | TGTGCCAGCAGGACAGGGGGCATCAATCAGCCCCAGCATTTT | CASRTGGINQPQHF
TRBD2 | TRBJ2-7 | TRBV19 | . | TGTGCCAGTAGCCGGCGGGGAGGGGACCGCTACGAGCAGTACTTC | CASSRRGGDRYEQYF
TRBD1 | TRBJ2-7 | TRBV19 | . | TGTGCCAGTAGTACCGCCGGGACAGGGCACGAGCAGTACTTC | CASSTAGTGHEQYF
TRBD2 | TRBJ2-3 | TRBV19 | . | TGTGCCAGTAGTACCGCTAGCGGGGGCACCGCGCCAGATACGCAGTATTTT | CASSTASGGTAPDTQYF
. | TRBJ2-3 | TRBV4-3 | . | TGCGCCAGCAGCCAAGATTCCTCAGGCGCCGGGAGAGATACGCAGTATTTT | CASSQDSSGAGRDTQYF
. | TRBJ2-2 | TRBV7-9 | few | TGTGCCAGCAGCTCAGACGGAACGACGAACACCGGGGAGCTGTTTTTT | CASSSDGTTNTGELFF
. | TRBJ2-5 | TRBV2 | . | TGTGCCAGCAGTGGCTTGCCGGGGGTCGGTCAAGAGACCCAGTACTTC | CASSGLPGVGQETQYF
. | TRBJ1-6 | TRBV6-1 | . | TGTGCCAGCAGTGTCAGTCGATCGGGGCTTAATTCACCCCTCCACTTT | CASSVSRSGLNSPLHF
. | TRBJ1-3 | TRBV5-1 | . | TGCGCCAGCAGCTTGGCGGGCAGGGACTCTGGAAACACCATATATTTT | CASSLAGRDSGNTIYF
. | TRBJ2-3 | TRBV10-3 | . | TGTGCCATCAGTACGGACCCCACAGATACGCAGTATTTT | CAISTDPTDTQYF
. | TRBJ1-2 | TRBV5-1 | . | TGCGCCAGCAGCTTGAGTGGACAACCAAACTATGGCTACACCTTC | CASSLSGQPNYGYTF
TRBD2 | TRBJ2-5 | TRBV27 | once | TGTGCCAGCAGTTCGTTCGCGGGGGGCCGAGGGGGGGAGACCCAGTACTTC | CASSSFAGGRGGETQYF
. | TRBJ1-3 | TRBV7-2 | once | TGTGCCAGCAGCCGAAACTCTGGAAACACCATATATTTT | CASSRNSGNTIYF
. | TRBJ1-6 | TRBV9 | . | TGTGCCAGCAGCGTAGCGGGTAATGGGAATTCACCCCTCCACTTT | CASSVAGNGNSPLHF
. | TRBJ2-3 | TRBV29-1 | few | TGCAGCCTTGCTATAGGGGCAGATACGCAGTATTTT | CSLAIGADTQYF
. | TRBJ2-1 | TRBV15 | . | TGTGCCACCAGCACCGCATGGTATGAGCAGTTCTTC | CATSTAWYEQFF
. | TRBJ2-7 | TRBV4-2 | . | TGTGCCAGCAGCCCAGGTGGTAGCTACGAGCAGTACTTC | CASSPGGSYEQYF
. | TRBJ2-1 | TRBV5-1 | many | TGCGCCAGCAGCTTGGATTCGGCCCTAAAAGGGTTCTTC | CASSLDSALKGFF
TRBD1 | TRBJ2-7 | TRBV6-1 | . | TGTGCCAGCAGTGCCCCCGCGGGACAGGGGGCGGTCGAGCAGTACTTC | CASSAPAGQGAVEQYF
. | TRBJ1-3 | TRBV7-9 | . | TGTGCCAGCAGCTCGACGACAGGCCGGAGCTCTGGAAACACCATATATTTT | CASSSTTGRSSGNTIYF
TRBD2 | TRBJ2-2 | TRBV9 | . | TGTGCCAGCGGCGTAGGACTAGCGGGGGTTATCGGGGAGCTGTTTTTT | CASGVGLAGVIGELFF
. | TRBJ1-1 | TRBV19 | . | TGTGCCAGTAGTTTAAGGGCTGAAGCTTTCTTT | CASSLRAEAFF
. | TRBJ1-2 | TRBV15 | . | TGTGCCACCAGCAGAGAAGTCCAGGGGACTAACTATGGCTACACCTTC | CATSREVQGTNYGYTF
. | TRBJ2-5 | TRBV2 | . | TGTGCCAGCAGTGTAAGAACAACGGCAAGTAGGGCCCAGTACTTC | CASSVRTTASRAQYF
. | TRBJ2-7 | TRBV9 | . | TGTGCCAGCAGCGTAGGCGCAGGGCACTACGAGCAGTACTTC | CASSVGAGHYEQYF
. | TRBJ2-5 | TRBV21-1 | . | TGTGCCAGATTCCATGGACGTTACCAAGAGACCCAGTACTTC | CARFHGRYQETQYF
. | TRBJ1-4 | TRBV19 | . | TGTGCCAGTAGTATGCCGGCGGGGCCTAATGAAAAACTGTTTTTT | CASSMPAGPNEKLFF
. | TRBJ1-2 | TRBV9 | . | TGTGCCAGCAGCGTAGCGTGGCAGTCTTCTGGCTACACCTTC | CASSVAWQSSGYTF
. | TRBJ1-3 | TRBV11-3 | . | TGTGCCAGCAGCGGGACAAGCTCTGGAAACACCATATATTTT | CASSGTSSGNTIYF